This T cell receptor beta chain was captured by sequencing in a study of cytomegalovirus exposure and HLA in healthy donors. PCR amplification relied on 60 Vbeta primers (plus 13 Jbeta primers). Method: immunoSEQ multiplex PCR; TCRdb's copy keeps in-frame clones and lacks some. The table records 150,000 to 200,000 clones, 70% to 75% of them present only once. This clone was counted a single time. The identical CDR3 is also encoded by other nucleotide sequences in the sample. This sequence was found in a man between 18 and 35 years old in good health and CMV-seropositive. Sequencing input: PBMCs.

Written as DNA, the CDR3 is TGCAGCGTTGAAGTCGGGGGGAACACTGAAGCTTTCTTT. It specifies CSVEVGGNTEAFF. The chain carries TRBV29-1 and TRBJ1-1, with D maybe TRBD1 (5 bases). V lost 1 base to trimming and J lost 1 base, with 7 bases between them. The CDR3 contains 13 residues. The germline V gene encodes CDR1 SQVTM and CDR2 ANQGSEA.